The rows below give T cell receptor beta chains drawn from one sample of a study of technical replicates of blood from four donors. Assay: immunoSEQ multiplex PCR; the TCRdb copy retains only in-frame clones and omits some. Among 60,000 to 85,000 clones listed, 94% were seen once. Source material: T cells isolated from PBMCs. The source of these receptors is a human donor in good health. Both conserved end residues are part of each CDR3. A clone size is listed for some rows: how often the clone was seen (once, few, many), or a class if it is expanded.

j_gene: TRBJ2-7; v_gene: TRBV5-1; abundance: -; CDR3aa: CASSLGLAGGSPYEQYF
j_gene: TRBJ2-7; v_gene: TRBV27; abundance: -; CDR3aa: CASSSYFPGTDSLGQYF
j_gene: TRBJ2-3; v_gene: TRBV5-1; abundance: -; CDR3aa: CASSLVGTGFLTDTQYF
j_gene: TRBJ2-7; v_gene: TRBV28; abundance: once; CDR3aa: CASSPPSGVGYEQYF
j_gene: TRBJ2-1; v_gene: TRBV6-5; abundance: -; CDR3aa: CASKTPSYNEQFF
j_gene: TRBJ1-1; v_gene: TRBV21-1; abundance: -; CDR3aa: CASSKEAKTEAFF
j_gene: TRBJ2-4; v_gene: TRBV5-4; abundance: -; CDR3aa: CASSLDRGVSNIQYF
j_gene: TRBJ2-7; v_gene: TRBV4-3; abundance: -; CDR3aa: CASSHGVGGLYEQYF
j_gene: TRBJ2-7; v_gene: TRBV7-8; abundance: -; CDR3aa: CASSLGLSYEQYF
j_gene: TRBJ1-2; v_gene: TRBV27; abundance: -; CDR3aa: CASSLSGGYGYTF
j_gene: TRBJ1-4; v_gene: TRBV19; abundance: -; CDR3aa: CASSEGQGGEKLFF
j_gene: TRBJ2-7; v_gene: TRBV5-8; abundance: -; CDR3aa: CASSHERQGSYEQYF
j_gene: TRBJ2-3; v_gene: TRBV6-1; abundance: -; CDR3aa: CASSQDRGPDTQYF
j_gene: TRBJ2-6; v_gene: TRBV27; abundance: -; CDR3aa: CASRRTVTSGANVLTF
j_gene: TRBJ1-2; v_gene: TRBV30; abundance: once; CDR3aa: CAWTPGQDLYGYTF
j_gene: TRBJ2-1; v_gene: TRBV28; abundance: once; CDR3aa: CASSFRGITIYNEQFF
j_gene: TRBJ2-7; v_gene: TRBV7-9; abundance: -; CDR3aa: CASSLVLARYEQYF
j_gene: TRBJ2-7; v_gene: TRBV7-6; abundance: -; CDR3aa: CASSAVPWREQYF
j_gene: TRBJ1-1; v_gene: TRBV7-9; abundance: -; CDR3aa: CASSFNRDSEAFF
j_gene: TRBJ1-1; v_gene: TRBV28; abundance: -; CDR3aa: CASSFLGTGWTEAFF
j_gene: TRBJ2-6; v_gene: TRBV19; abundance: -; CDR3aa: CASSIQGILLSGANVLTF
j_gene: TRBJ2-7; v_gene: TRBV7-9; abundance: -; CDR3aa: CASSRRESYEQYF
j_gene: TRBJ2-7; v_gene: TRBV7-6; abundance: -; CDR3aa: CASSLNRYYEQYF
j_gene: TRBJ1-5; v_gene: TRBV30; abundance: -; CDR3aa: CAWSYNRGNQPQHF
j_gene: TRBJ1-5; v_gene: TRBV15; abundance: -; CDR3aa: CATSATGRPQPQHF
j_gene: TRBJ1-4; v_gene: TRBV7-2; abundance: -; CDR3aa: CASSLTGNNEKLFF
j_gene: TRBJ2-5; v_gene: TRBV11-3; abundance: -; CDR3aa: CASSRSGRQETQYF
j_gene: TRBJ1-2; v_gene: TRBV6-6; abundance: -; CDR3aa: CASSSDRPRWGYTF
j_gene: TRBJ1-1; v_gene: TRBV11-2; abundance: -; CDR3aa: CASSTKWNTEAFF
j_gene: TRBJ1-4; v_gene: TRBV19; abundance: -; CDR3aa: CATSETGSNEKLFF
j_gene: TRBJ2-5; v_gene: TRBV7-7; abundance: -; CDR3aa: CASSLIGAAQETQYF
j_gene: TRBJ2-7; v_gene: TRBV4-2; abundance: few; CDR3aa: CASSQVTRGHGEQYF
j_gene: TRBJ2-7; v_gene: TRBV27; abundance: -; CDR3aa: CASSLMTGGPSEQYF